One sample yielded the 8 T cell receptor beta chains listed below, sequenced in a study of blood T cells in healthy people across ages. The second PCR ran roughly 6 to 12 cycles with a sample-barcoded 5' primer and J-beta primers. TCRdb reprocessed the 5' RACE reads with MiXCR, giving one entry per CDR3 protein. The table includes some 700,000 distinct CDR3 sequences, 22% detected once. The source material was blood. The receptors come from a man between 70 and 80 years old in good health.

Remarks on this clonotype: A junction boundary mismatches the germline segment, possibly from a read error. CDR3: CAGSYSVNEQFF. CDR3 sequence (DNA): TGTGCCGGCAGTTACAGCGTTAATGAGCAGTTCTTC. The gene calls are TRBV7-2 and TRBJ2-1; D call uncertain. Germline assignment: CDR1 SGHTA and CDR2 FQGNSA. The CDR3 contains 12 residues.

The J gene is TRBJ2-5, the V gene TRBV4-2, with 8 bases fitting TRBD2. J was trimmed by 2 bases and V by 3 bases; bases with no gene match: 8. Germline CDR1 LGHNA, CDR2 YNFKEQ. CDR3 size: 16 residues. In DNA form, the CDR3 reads TGTGCCAGCAGCCACCAACCGGGACTAGGGCAAGAGACCCAGTACTTC. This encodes CASSHQPGLGQETQYF.

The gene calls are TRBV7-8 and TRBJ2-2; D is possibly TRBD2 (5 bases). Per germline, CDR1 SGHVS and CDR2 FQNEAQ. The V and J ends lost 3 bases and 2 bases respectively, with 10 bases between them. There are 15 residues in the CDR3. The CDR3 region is CASSLQGLNTGELFF. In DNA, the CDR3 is TGTGCCAGCAGCTTGCAAGGACTCAACACCGGGGAGCTGTTTTTT.

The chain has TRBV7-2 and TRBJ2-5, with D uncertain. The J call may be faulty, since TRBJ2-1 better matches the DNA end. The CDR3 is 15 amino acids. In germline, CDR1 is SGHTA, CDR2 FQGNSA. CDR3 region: CASSLVHPPLLEQFF. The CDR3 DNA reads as TGTGCCAGCAGCTTAGTTCACCCACCCCTTCTTGAGCAGTTCTTC.

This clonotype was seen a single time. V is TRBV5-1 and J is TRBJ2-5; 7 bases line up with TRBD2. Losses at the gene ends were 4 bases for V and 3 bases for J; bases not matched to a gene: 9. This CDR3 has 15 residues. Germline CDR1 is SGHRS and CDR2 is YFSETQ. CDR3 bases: TGCGCCAGCAGCCGGACCGCAGGGAGGGAAGAGACCCAGTACTTC. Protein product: CASSRTAGREETQYF.

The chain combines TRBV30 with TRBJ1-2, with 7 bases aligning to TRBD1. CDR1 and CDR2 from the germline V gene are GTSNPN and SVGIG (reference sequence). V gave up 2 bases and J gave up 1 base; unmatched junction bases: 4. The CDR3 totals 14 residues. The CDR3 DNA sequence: TGTGCCTGGAGTCGGACAGGCAATAACTATGGCTACACCTTC. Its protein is CAWSRTGNNYGYTF. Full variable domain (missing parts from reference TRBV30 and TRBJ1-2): SQTIHQWPATLVQPVGSPLSLECTVEGTSNPNLYWYRQAAGRGLQLLFYSVGIGQISSEVPQNLSASRPQDRQFILSSKKLLLSDSGFYLCAWSRTGNNYGYTFGSGTRLTVV.

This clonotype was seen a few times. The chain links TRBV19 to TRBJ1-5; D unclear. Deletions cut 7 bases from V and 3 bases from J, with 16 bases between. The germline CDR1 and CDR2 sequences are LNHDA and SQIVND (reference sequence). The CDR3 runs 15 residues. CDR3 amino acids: CASTRTPGVNQPQHF. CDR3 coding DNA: TGTGCCAGTACCAGAACCCCGGGCGTCAATCAGCCCCAGCATTTT.

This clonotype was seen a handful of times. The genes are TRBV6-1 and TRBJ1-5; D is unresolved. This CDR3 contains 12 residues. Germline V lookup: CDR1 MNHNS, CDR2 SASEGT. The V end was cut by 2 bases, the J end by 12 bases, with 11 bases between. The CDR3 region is CASSEIGSVQHF. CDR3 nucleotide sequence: TGTGCCAGCAGTGAAATAGGCAGCGTCCAGCATTTT.